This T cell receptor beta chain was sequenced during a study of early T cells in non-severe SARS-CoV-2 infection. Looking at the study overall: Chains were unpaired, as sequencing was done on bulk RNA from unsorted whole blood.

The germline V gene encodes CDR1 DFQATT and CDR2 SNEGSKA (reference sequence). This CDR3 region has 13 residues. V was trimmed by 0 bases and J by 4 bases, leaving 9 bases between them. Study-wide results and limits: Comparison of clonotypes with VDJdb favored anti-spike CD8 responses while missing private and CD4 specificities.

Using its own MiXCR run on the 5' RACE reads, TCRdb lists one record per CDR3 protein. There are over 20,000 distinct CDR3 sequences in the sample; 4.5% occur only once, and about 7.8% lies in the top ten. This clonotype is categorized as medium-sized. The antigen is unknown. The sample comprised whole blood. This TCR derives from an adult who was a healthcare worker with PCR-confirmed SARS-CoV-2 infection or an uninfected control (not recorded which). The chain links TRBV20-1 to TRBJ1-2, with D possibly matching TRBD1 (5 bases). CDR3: CSARDRERYGYTF. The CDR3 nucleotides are TGCAGTGCTAGAGACAGGGAGCGCTATGGCTACACCTTC.